The clone carrying this T cell receptor beta chain was seen more than once but under ten times. The time point here: newly diagnosed GD, antithyroid drugs for less than 3 months. RNA isolated from PBMCs was used to make the TCR library. This sample was taken from a study of regulatory T cells in long-lasting Graves disease. The V gene's germline CDR1 is GTSNPN and CDR2 SVGIG (reference sequence). Trimming removed 2 bases from V and 4 bases from J, with 6 bases in between. This CDR3 is built from 13 residues. Sequencing libraries for TCR beta were prepared with iRepertoire HTBI primers and Arm-PCR of CDR3 regions. Via MiXCR, TCRdb re-called the multiplex PCR reads, giving one row per CDR3 protein. Of some 500,000 distinct CDR3 sequences in the sample, about 16% were seen once. These sequences were also reported in another study, on T cells in Graves' hyperthyroidism and ophthalmopathy. From that report: First-round RT-PCR of the TCR CDR3 relied on the HTBI primer set.

This sample comprised peripheral blood mononuclear cells (PBMCs), obtained at new diagnosis, from a patient treated with antithyroid drugs. The source of this sequence is a woman aged 35-60 years with Graves disease. This sequence joins TRBV30 and TRBJ2-6; unclear D gene. As DNA, the CDR3 is TGTGCCTGGAGTAGTGGGGGGGCCAACGTCCTGACTTTC. Protein: CAWSSGGANVLTF.